This is a list of T cell receptor beta chains from one sample in a study of monozygotic twins with inflammatory bowel disease. TCRdb reanalyzed the 5' RACE reads, giving one entry per CDR3 protein sequence and no DNA. Its table records roughly 100,000 distinct CDR3 sequences. The sequenced sample consisted of blood. Receptor source: a human donor with ulcerative colitis or Crohn's disease, or a healthy co-twin of an affected twin (not recorded which). Both conserved end residues are part of each CDR3.

TRBV27	TRBJ2-1	CASNRQGGRGEQFF
TRBV9	TRBJ2-1	CASSVVGSGLYNEQFF
TRBV20-1	TRBJ2-3	CSARVPTQSTDTQYF
TRBV7-9	TRBJ2-3	CASSLAAISTDTQYF
TRBV19	TRBJ1-1	CASSPRGGGTGTEAFF
TRBV12-3/TRBV12-4	TRBJ1-1	CASSPTRANTEAFF
TRBV6-1	TRBJ2-3	CASSEALLGDTQYF
TRBV4-3	TRBJ1-5	CASSQDYGFNQPQHF
TRBV30	TRBJ2-2	CAWNTGGLNTGELFF
TRBV7-2	TRBJ2-7	CASSLGAPSGASYEQYF
TRBV5-1	TRBJ2-2	CASSLALSYTGELFF
TRBV7-8	TRBJ2-5	CASSLRPAAGQETQYF
TRBV7-9	TRBJ1-4	CASSLAVTGGSEKLFF
TRBV20-1	TRBJ2-5	CSALHWDSQETQYF
TRBV28	TRBJ2-3	CASSTSGRASSTDTQYF
TRBV6-2/TRBV6-3	TRBJ1-5	CASSWADAYQPQHF
TRBV5-1	TRBJ2-1	CASSLAVDYGNEQFF
TRBV5-1	TRBJ2-4	CASSLGTTTGTSGSGAKNIQYF
TRBV7-2	TRBJ1-5	CASSFAGTGGSPQHF
TRBV6-2/TRBV6-3	TRBJ1-5	CASRETGAIRTQHF
TRBV3-1	TRBJ2-4	CASSQAPGHLAKNIQYF
TRBV5-1	TRBJ2-7	CASRDRSLPEQYF